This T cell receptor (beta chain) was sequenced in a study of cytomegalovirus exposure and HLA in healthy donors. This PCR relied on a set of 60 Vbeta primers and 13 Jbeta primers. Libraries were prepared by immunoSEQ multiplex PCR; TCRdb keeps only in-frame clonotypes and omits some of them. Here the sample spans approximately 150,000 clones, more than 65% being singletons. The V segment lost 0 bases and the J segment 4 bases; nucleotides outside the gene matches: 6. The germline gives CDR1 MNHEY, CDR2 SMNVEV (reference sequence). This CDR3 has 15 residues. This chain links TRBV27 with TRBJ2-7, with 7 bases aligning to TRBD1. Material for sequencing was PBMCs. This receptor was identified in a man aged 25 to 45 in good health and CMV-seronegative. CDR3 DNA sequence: TGTGCCAGCAGTTTATCCCCGGGACAGATTTACGAGCAGTACTTC. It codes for CASSLSPGQIYEQYF.